The clone carrying this T cell receptor (beta chain) was counted once. This sample is drawn from a study of blood T cell repertoires in COVID-19. About the study: Acute and convalescent COVID-19 samples came from the United States, Italy and Spain.

Generated by immunoSEQ multiplex PCR, the TCRdb table keeps only in-frame clones and is missing some. The repertoire holds over 15,000 clones, with 75% to 90% as singletons. Germline loops: CDR1 GTSNPN, CDR2 SVGIG (reference sequence). J was trimmed by 4 bases and V by 2 bases; bases with no gene match: 7. The CDR3 is 14 residues long. The sample was peripheral blood. V usage is TRBV30 and J usage is TRBJ2-5, with 7 bases that match TRBD2. The TCR sequence derives from an elderly man with acute or convalescent COVID-19. The DNA of the CDR3 is TGTGCCTGGAGTACCCCGGGAGGAACAGAGACCCAGTACTTC. The encoded protein is CAWSTPGGTETQYF.